Following are 18 T cell receptor beta chains from one sample sequenced in a study of beta chain features in type 1 diabetes. Reverse transcription of all isolated RNA meant that expressed TCRB transcripts were sequenced. Clones were sequenced by immunoSEQ multiplex PCR, and TCRdb holds only the in-frame ones, with some missing. The sample lists about 900,000 clones, about a sixth seen once, with around 0.02% in the top ten. Source material: naive CD4+ T cells from blood. These receptors came from a woman between 18 and 30 years old in good health.

V gene TRBV5-1 combines with J gene TRBJ1-2; TRBD1 matches 9 bases. Germline CDR1 SGHRS, CDR2 YFSETQ. The CDR3 totals 14 residues. The J segment lost 5 bases and the V segment lost 5 bases, leaving 7 bases of the junction unmatched. CDR3 nucleotide sequence: TGCGCCAGCAGGGCCGTTGGGACAGGGTATGGCTACACCTTC. This gives the protein CASRAVGTGYGYTF.

The rearrangement links TRBV6-4 to TRBJ1-4, with a tentative D call TRBD1 (6 bases). The germline gives CDR1 MRHNA, CDR2 SNTAGT. The V gene lost 7 bases and the J gene lost 8 bases, with 14 bases spanning the gap. The CDR3 spans 13 residues. CDR3 DNA: TGTGCCAGCAATGGGGGCAGGAAGGAAAAACTGTTTTTT. Amino acid sequence: CASNGGRKEKLFF.

This clone was detected a few times. V gene TRBV2 combines with J gene TRBJ1-4; TRBD1 matches 7 bases. Germline values: CDR1 SNHLY, CDR2 FYNNEI. The CDR3 spans 14 residues. The V segment lost 11 bases and the J segment 7 bases; nucleotides outside the gene matches: 13. The CDR3 loop reads CAGGLGDRSEKLFF. The CDR3 nucleotides are TGTGCCGGGGGGCTTGGGGACAGAAGTGAAAAACTGTTTTTT.

This chain uses TRBV11-2 with TRBJ2-2; a weak D match, TRBD1 (6 bases). The CDR3 extends over 16 amino acids. V was cut by 1 base and J by 5 bases, with 14 bases left in between. Germline assignment: CDR1 SGHAT and CDR2 FQNNGV. DNA of the CDR3: TGTGCCAGCAGCTTAGCCATGACAGGACCGACCGGGGAGCTGTTTTTT. This codes for CASSLAMTGPTGELFF. Based on the CDR3 plus reference TRBV11-2 and TRBJ2-2, the full variable domain is EAGVAQSPRYKIIEKRQSVAFWCNPISGHATLYWYQQILGQGPKLLIQFQNNGVVDDSQLPKDRFSAERLKGVDSTLKIQPAKLEDSAVYLCASSLAMTGPTGELFFGEGSRLTVL.

V and J are TRBV19 and TRBJ2-3, with 9 bases that match TRBD1. J lost 2 bases, V lost 5 bases, and 2 bases had no gene match. From germline, CDR1 is LNHDA and CDR2 SQIVND (reference sequence). CDR3 length equals 14 residues. This CDR3 reads CASSVQGATDTQYF. As DNA, the CDR3 is TGTGCCAGTAGTGTACAGGGGGCCACAGATACGCAGTATTTT.

To note about this clone: The junction and the germline gene differ at one end; a read error may be behind it. Additional DNA sequences in this sample encode the identical CDR3. The V and J genes are TRBV7-8 and TRBJ2-7; D might be TRBD2 (6 bases). The CDR3 has 15 amino acids. Germline loops: CDR1 SGHVS, CDR2 FQNEAQ. The CDR3 loop is CASSLRGGMDYEQYF. CDR3 DNA sequence: TGTGCCAGCAGCTTGAGGGGAGGTATGGACTACGAGCAATACTTC. Full variable domain (rest looked up from reference TRBV7-8 and TRBJ2-7): GAGVSQSPRYKVAKRGQDVALRCDPISGHVSLFWYQQALGQGPEFLTYFQNEAQLDKSGLPSDRFFAERPEGSVSTLKIQRTQQEDSAVYLCASSLRGGMDYEQYFGPGTRLTVT.

This clone was observed a handful of times. The gene calls are TRBV4-2 and TRBJ1-5; possibly TRBD1 for D (5 bases). CDR1 is LGHNA, CDR2 YNFKEQ, per germline. The length of the CDR3 is 13 residues. V was clipped by 4 bases and J by 4 bases, with 8 bases between them. CDR3 in DNA: TGTGCCAGCAGCCGAGGGGAGAATCAGCCCCAGCATTTT. Its protein is CASSRGENQPQHF.

Here the CDR3 DNA reads TGTGCCAGCAGCAAGGGACTAGCGGGATCCTACAATGAGCAGTTCTTC. The encoded protein is CASSKGLAGSYNEQFF. The chain uses TRBV7-9 and TRBJ2-1, with 13 bases identical to TRBD2. Germline V gene data show CDR1 as SEHNR and CDR2 as FQNEAQ (reference sequence). V lost 5 bases, J lost 1 base, and 2 bases stayed unmatched. The CDR3 contains 16 residues. The whole variable domain, remainder taken from reference TRBV7-9 and TRBJ2-1, is DTGVSQNPRHKITKRGQNVTFRCDPISEHNRLYWYRQTLGQGPEFLTYFQNEAQLEKSRLLSDRFSAERPKGSFSTLEIQRTEQGDSAMYLCASSKGLAGSYNEQFFGPGTRLTVL.

V usage is TRBV19 and J usage is TRBJ2-3; the match to TRBD1 covers 8 bases. The V segment lost 5 bases and the J segment 5 bases; nucleotides outside the gene matches: 15. Germline CDR1 is LNHDA and CDR2 is SQIVND (reference sequence). CDR3 length: 17 residues. The CDR3 nucleotides read TGTGCCAGTAGTGGCTTACAGGCTACAGGGGGTGAAGATACGCAGTATTTT. This sequence encodes CASSGLQATGGEDTQYF.

This chain uses TRBV20-1 with TRBJ2-7; no reliable D call. The germline V and J ends were trimmed by 1 base and 4 bases, with 5 bases remaining between them. Germline values: CDR1 DFQATT, CDR2 SNEGSKA (reference sequence). This CDR3 contains 11 residues. Here the CDR3 DNA reads TGCAGTGCTAGAGCGTTTTACGAGCAGTACTTC. Protein sequence: CSARAFYEQYF.

This clone has just a few counts. This chain connects TRBV19 to TRBJ2-5; 13 bases match TRBD2. Unmatched junction bases numbered 2, after V lost 5 bases and J lost 5 bases. Germline values: CDR1 LNHDA, CDR2 SQIVND (reference sequence). This CDR3 region has 14 residues. This CDR3 reads CASSATSGRETQYF. The DNA of the CDR3 is TGTGCCAGTAGTGCGACTAGCGGGAGGGAGACCCAGTACTTC.

This clone was observed a handful of times. This CDR3 is CASSQFGDRTNYEQYF. The CDR3 nucleotides read TGTGCCAGCAGCCAATTCGGTGACAGGACTAACTACGAGCAGTACTTC. The chain combines TRBV4-2 with TRBJ2-7; D is possibly TRBD1 or TRBD2 (6 bases each). CDR1 is LGHNA and CDR2 is YNFKEQ in the germline V gene. The CDR3 contains 16 residues. V was trimmed by 2 bases and J by 3 bases, leaving 17 bases between them.

The chain is built from TRBV15 and TRBJ1-3, with D hard to call. From germline, CDR1 is LNHNV and CDR2 YYDKDF (reference sequence). Trimming cost V 8 bases and J 4 bases, with 18 bases left between them. The CDR3 consists of 15 residues. The CDR3 coding sequence is TGTGCCACCGCGGCAGTCCGGGGAAGAGGAAACACCATATATTTT. Its translation is CATAAVRGRGNTIYF.

CDR3 sequence reads: CASGQPTSGLVTDTQYF. The CDR3 DNA reads TGCGCCAGCGGACAACCGACTAGCGGGTTAGTTACGGATACGCAGTATTTT. The rearrangement uses TRBV5-1 and TRBJ2-3; TRBD2 matches at 10 bases. The V gene end was trimmed by 7 bases and the J gene end by 6 bases; junction bases not matched to a gene: 17. There are 17 residues in the CDR3. The germline CDR1 and CDR2 sequences are SGHRS and YFSETQ.

This clone was seen only a few times. The gene calls are TRBV6-5 and TRBJ2-5; 7 positions agree with TRBD2. The germline V gene encodes CDR1 MNHEY and CDR2 SVGAGI. V shed 4 bases and J 5 bases; nucleotides not matched to a gene: 13. This CDR3 has 16 residues. CDR3 sequence: CASSSTWRGGLETQYF. The CDR3, as DNA: TGTGCCAGCAGTTCCACATGGCGGGGAGGGTTGGAGACCCAGTACTTC.

The rearrangement links TRBV15 to TRBJ2-1; 9 positions match TRBD2. Germline CDR1 LNHNV, CDR2 YYDKDF (reference sequence). After removal of 0 bases from V and 9 bases from J, the junction contained 9 bases not matched to a gene. The CDR3 length is 16 residues. Written as DNA, the CDR3 is TGTGCCACCAGCAGAGATCCCAGCGGGAGGAGTAGTGAGCAGTTCTTC. This sequence encodes CATSRDPSGRSSEQFF.

This clone showed up just a few times. V and J are TRBV7-9 and TRBJ1-3; D is undetermined. V was cut by 3 bases and J by 3 bases, with 15 bases left in between. In germline, CDR1 is SEHNR, CDR2 FQNEAQ (reference sequence). The CDR3 has 16 residues. CDR3 loop: CASSFSSLGSGNTIYF. The DNA for the CDR3 is TGTGCCAGCAGCTTCAGTTCCCTCGGGAGTGGAAACACCATATATTTT.

There are a few counts of this clone. The V gene is TRBV28, the J gene TRBJ2-7, with 11 bases matching TRBD2. V shed 5 bases and J 5 bases; nucleotides not matched to a gene: 11. This CDR3 has 16 residues. Germline V gene data show CDR1 as MDHEN and CDR2 as SYDVKM. The CDR3 sequence: CASSELAGVPVHEQYF. In DNA, the CDR3 is TGTGCCAGCAGTGAACTAGCGGGAGTTCCCGTCCACGAGCAGTACTTC.